The 25 T cell receptor beta chains below come from one sample, sequenced in a study of cytomegalovirus exposure and HLA in healthy donors. Primers included in the PCR were 60 Vbeta and 13 Jbeta primers. Here immunoSEQ multiplex PCR was the method, and the copy in TCRdb shows in-frame clones only, minus some. The table shows about 200,000 clones, with 65% to 90% occurring only once. Sequences were obtained from PBMCs. These TCRs come from a woman in her thirties in good health and CMV-seronegative.

The gene calls are TRBV5-1 and TRBJ2-5, with 9 positions matching TRBD1. Near its end, the DNA agrees better with TRBJ2-7, so the J call may be wrong. Germline loops: CDR1 SGHRS, CDR2 YFSETQ. This CDR3 is built from 17 residues. The chain's CDR3 is CASSPVPPGQGAYEQYF. CDR3 DNA sequence: TGCGCCAGCAGCCCCGTCCCGCCGGGACAGGGTGCCTACGAGCAGTACTTC.

Here the CDR3 reads CASSQIPIGEEQYF. CDR3 nucleotide sequence: TGTGCCAGCAGCCAGATTCCGATAGGGGAAGAGCAGTACTTC. The genes are TRBV4-2 and TRBJ2-7, with a weak D call TRBD1 (5 bases). The CDR3 spans 14 residues. The germline gives CDR1 LGHNA, CDR2 YNFKEQ. Trimming cost V 3 bases and J 7 bases, with 16 bases left between them.

Concerning this clone: Other DNA sequences in the same sample also yield this CDR3. V and J are TRBV5-1 and TRBJ2-6, with D tentatively TRBD1 (6 bases). Trimming took off 4 bases at V and 0 bases at J, with 11 bases between the two ends. Germline V gene data show CDR1 as SGHRS and CDR2 as YFSETQ. The CDR3 contains 16 residues. The CDR3, as DNA: TGCGCCAGCAGCCTCGACAGGCTCTCTGGGGCCAACGTCCTGACTTTC. Translation gives CASSLDRLSGANVLTF.

The J gene is TRBJ1-1, the V gene TRBV10-3; TRBD1 agrees at 10 bases. V shed 2 bases, J shed 5 bases, and the junction held 11 bases outside the gene matches. Germline assignment: CDR1 ENHRY and CDR2 SYGVKD. The CDR3 loop spans 17 amino acids. CDR3 DNA: TGTGCCATCAGTGAGCAGACAGGGGGCTCAATGTTTACTGAAGCTTTCTTT. It translates to CAISEQTGGSMFTEAFF.

J is TRBJ2-2 and V is TRBV5-5; TRBD1 agrees at 10 bases. Germline V gene data show CDR1 as SGHKS and CDR2 as YYEKEE (reference sequence). This CDR3 is built from 16 residues. After removal of 3 bases from V and 4 bases from J, the junction contained 6 bases not matched to a gene. CDR3 loop: CASSSGQGKSTGELFF. The CDR3 DNA reads TGTGCCAGCAGCTCGGGACAGGGGAAAAGCACCGGGGAGCTGTTTTTT.

This chain connects TRBV11-2 to TRBJ1-3; 7 nucleotides match TRBD1. Trimming at V came to 7 bases and at J to 1 base, leaving 10 bases not matched to a gene. The CDR3 is 16 residues long. Germline-derived CDR1 and CDR2 are SGHAT and FQNNGV. The CDR3: CASTVEGGPSGNTIYF. In nucleotides, the CDR3 is TGTGCCAGCACCGTTGAAGGGGGCCCATCTGGAAACACCATATATTTT.

The rearrangement joins TRBV11-2 to TRBJ2-2, with TRBD2 matching over 12 bases. V lost 4 bases to trimming and J lost 8 bases; unmatched junction nucleotides: 8. Germline values: CDR1 SGHAT, CDR2 FQNNGV. The CDR3 totals 16 residues. The CDR3 region is CASSSRLAGEAGELFF. CDR3 bases: TGTGCCAGCAGCTCCAGACTAGCGGGGGAAGCGGGGGAGCTGTTTTTT.

This clone was picked up a small number of times. The chain has TRBV6-1 and TRBJ1-1; D might be TRBD1 (5 bases). Germline V CDR1 and CDR2: MNHNS, SASEGT. Trimming cost V 2 bases and J 1 base, with 8 bases left between them. CDR3 length: 14 amino acids. The CDR3 sequence is CASSEWGGNTEAFF. CDR3 in DNA: TGTGCCAGCAGTGAATGGGGCGGGAACACTGAAGCTTTCTTT.

The chain's CDR3 is CASGGVGAGNIQYF. CDR3 coding DNA: TGTGCCAGCGGTGGAGTGGGGGCTGGTAACATTCAGTACTTC. The rearrangement links TRBV2 to TRBJ2-4, with a tentative D call TRBD1 (6 bases). Germline V gene data show CDR1 as SNHLY and CDR2 as FYNNEI. Trimming took off 8 bases at V and 7 bases at J, with 18 bases between the two ends. This CDR3 spans 14 amino acids.

This rearrangement joins TRBV4-1 to TRBJ2-2, with TRBD1 matching over 9 bases. After removal of 4 bases from V and 6 bases from J, the junction contained 9 bases not matched to a gene. The CDR3 loop spans 16 amino acids. Germline assignment: CDR1 MGHRA and CDR2 YSYEKL. CDR3 sequence reads: CASSPSTGGRAGELFF. Written as DNA, the CDR3 is TGCGCCAGCAGCCCTTCGACAGGGGGGCGGGCCGGGGAGCTGTTTTTT.

J is TRBJ2-5 and V is TRBV4-2; TRBD2 agrees at 8 bases. The CDR3 sequence is 16 residues long. Germline lookup yields CDR1 LGHNA and CDR2 YNFKEQ. V lost 0 bases, J lost 5 bases, and 8 bases stayed unmatched. This chain's CDR3 is CASSQDFGGARETQYF. The CDR3 bases are TGTGCCAGCAGCCAAGATTTCGGGGGGGCCCGTGAGACCCAGTACTTC.

The chain links TRBV19 to TRBJ1-2; the match to TRBD1 covers 8 bases. CDR3 size: 14 residues. CDR1 and CDR2 from the germline V gene are LNHDA and SQIVND (reference sequence). After removal of 6 bases from V and 4 bases from J, the junction contained 7 bases not matched to a gene. As DNA, the CDR3 is TGTGCCAGTAGAGGCGGGACAGGCATCTATGGCTACACCTTC. Translating it yields CASRGGTGIYGYTF.

V gene TRBV30 combines with J gene TRBJ1-4; no definite D call. The CDR3 is 15 amino acids. Germline V gene lookup returns CDR1 GTSNPN and CDR2 SVGIG (reference sequence). V lost 0 bases, J lost 3 bases, and 11 bases lay in between. Written as DNA, the CDR3 is TGTGCCTGGAGTGTGGGTCCCGCGGCTAATGAAAAACTGTTTTTT. This gives the protein CAWSVGPAANEKLFF.

The chain carries TRBV10-3 and TRBJ2-7; possible D gene TRBD2, 6 bases. CDR1 is ENHRY, CDR2 SYGVKD, per germline. V lost 5 bases and J lost 0, with 11 bases in between. The CDR3 has 14 residues. The CDR3 sequence: CAISLPGVSYEQYF. For the CDR3, the DNA is TGTGCCATCAGTCTACCGGGAGTCTCCTACGAGCAGTACTTC.

The V call is TRBV28, the J call TRBJ1-2, with 9 positions matching TRBD1. The CDR3 totals 15 residues. In germline, CDR1 is MDHEN, CDR2 SYDVKM. J gave up 4 bases and V 5 bases, and 8 bases lay outside the gene matches. The CDR3 region has the DNA TGTGCCAGCAGTCCCACGGGACAGGGAGTCTATGGCTACACCTTC. It translates to CASSPTGQGVYGYTF.

The V and J genes are TRBV18 and TRBJ2-2; 11 nucleotides align to TRBD2. V gave up 3 bases and J gave up 1 base; unmatched junction bases: 4. CDR3 length: 17 amino acids. Germline values: CDR1 KGHSH, CDR2 LQKENI. The CDR3 DNA reads TGTGCCAGCTCACCTACCCTAGCGGGAGGGAACACCGGGGAGCTGTTTTTT. It translates to CASSPTLAGGNTGELFF. Full variable domain (outside the CDR3, taken from reference TRBV18 and TRBJ2-2): NAGVMQNPRHLVRRRGQEARLRCSPMKGHSHVYWYRQLPEEGLKFMVYLQKENIIDESGMPKERFSAEFPKEGPSILRIQQVVRGDSAAYFCASSPTLAGGNTGELFFGEGSRLTVL.

The chain links TRBV18 to TRBJ2-5; D gene ambiguous. V was clipped by 1 base and J by 3 bases, with 6 bases between them. The CDR3 loop spans 13 amino acids. Germline lookup yields CDR1 KGHSH and CDR2 LQKENI. This chain's CDR3 is CASSPLEEETQYF. For the CDR3, the DNA is TGTGCCAGCTCACCACTAGAGGAAGAGACCCAGTACTTC.

This sequence joins TRBV4-2 and TRBJ2-4; D possibly corresponds to TRBD2 (6 bases). CDR3 length: 14 residues. The V end lost 0 bases, the J end lost 8 bases, and 11 bases lay between the germline ends. The germline V gene encodes CDR1 LGHNA and CDR2 YNFKEQ. CDR3 nucleotides: TGTGCCAGCAGCCAAGACGGCGGGGAGGACATTCAGTACTTC. Translating it yields CASSQDGGEDIQYF.

The chain couples TRBV5-1 to TRBJ2-7, with a tentative D call TRBD1 (6 bases). Germline CDR1 and CDR2: SGHRS and YFSETQ. The CDR3 is 15 residues long. V lost 5 bases to trimming and J lost 0 bases, with 15 bases between them. The CDR3: CASRSPGQPSYEQYF. The CDR3 DNA reads TGCGCCAGCAGGTCCCCGGGACAACCCTCCTACGAGCAGTACTTC.

This clone was recorded once. V is TRBV5-1 and J is TRBJ2-7; D perhaps matches TRBD1 (5 bases). The CDR3 runs 14 residues. The V gene lost 0 bases and the J gene lost 3 bases, with 10 bases spanning the gap. CDR1 is SGHRS, CDR2 YFSETQ, per germline. The CDR3 here is CASSLARQGYEQYF. The CDR3 coding sequence is TGCGCCAGCAGCTTGGCCCGGCAGGGCTACGAGCAGTACTTC. The whole variable domain, filled in from reference TRBV5-1 and TRBJ2-7, reads KAGVTQTPRYLIKTRGQQVTLSCSPISGHRSVSWYQQTPGQGLQFLFEYFSETQRNKGNFPGRFSGRQFSNSRSEMNVSTLELGDSALYLCASSLARQGYEQYFGPGTRLTVT.

The sample holds a few counts of this clone. The chain has TRBV5-4 and TRBJ1-1; D perhaps matches TRBD1 (5 bases). The CDR3 is 13 amino acids. Germline V CDR1 and CDR2: SGHNT, YYREEE (reference sequence). The V end lost 4 bases, the J end lost 4 bases, and 11 bases lay between the germline ends. CDR3 nucleotides: TGTGCCAGCAGCCAGACAGTGGGCACTGAAGCTTTCTTT. Amino acid sequence: CASSQTVGTEAFF.

This clone was detected only once. The chain employs TRBV7-2 and TRBJ1-1, with D maybe TRBD1 (5 bases). The CDR3 is made up of 15 amino acids. In germline, CDR1 is SGHTA, CDR2 FQGNSA. V dropped 7 bases and J dropped 3 bases, with 18 bases sitting between them. The CDR3 spells CASTSRRGGDTEAFF. In DNA form, the CDR3 reads TGTGCCAGCACTTCTAGGAGGGGAGGGGACACTGAAGCTTTCTTT. The variable domain in full, completed from reference TRBV7-2 and TRBJ1-1, reads GAGVSQSPSNKVTEKGKDVELRCDPISGHTALYWYRQSLGQGLEFLIYFQGNSAPDKSGLPSDRFSAERTGGSVSTLTIQRTQQEDSAVYLCASTSRRGGDTEAFFGQGTRLTVV.

CDR3 region: CASSPRGLELVTDTQYF. The CDR3 DNA reads as TGTGCCAGCAGCCCCCGAGGACTAGAACTCGTCACAGATACGCAGTATTTT. The rearrangement joins TRBV5-6 to TRBJ2-3, with 7 positions matching TRBD2. The CDR3 sequence is 17 residues long. The germline CDR1 and CDR2 sequences are SGHDT and YYEEEE. J was trimmed by 2 bases and V by 4 bases; bases with no gene match: 13. Using reference TRBV5-6 and TRBJ2-3 for the parts outside the CDR3, the full variable domain is DAGVTQSPTHLIKTRGQQVTLRCSPKSGHDTVSWYQQALGQGPQFIFQYYEEEERQRGNFPDRFSGHQFPNYSSELNVNALLLGDSALYLCASSPRGLELVTDTQYFGPGTRLTVL.

V is TRBV7-6 and J is TRBJ2-2; 13 bases agree with TRBD2. Germline assignment: CDR1 SGHVS and CDR2 FNYEAQ. The CDR3 has 16 amino acids. V shed 2 bases and J 4 bases; nucleotides not matched to a gene: 1. The CDR3 is CASSLTSGRVTGELFF. The CDR3 nucleotides read TGTGCCAGCAGCTTAACTAGCGGGAGGGTCACCGGGGAGCTGTTTTTT. The whole variable domain, filled in from reference TRBV7-6 and TRBJ2-2, reads GAGVSQSPRYKVTKRGQDVALRCDPISGHVSLYWYRQALGQGPEFLTYFNYEAQQDKSGLPNDRFSAERPEGSISTLTIQRTEQRDSAMYRCASSLTSGRVTGELFFGEGSRLTVL.

In regard to this clone: The identical CDR3 is also encoded by other nucleotide sequences in the sample. This rearrangement joins TRBV5-6 to TRBJ2-6, with D perhaps TRBD1 (5 bases). Germline assignment: CDR1 SGHDT and CDR2 YYEEEE. V gave up 0 bases and J gave up 1 base, with 8 bases separating them. The CDR3 sequence is 16 residues long. CDR3 sequence: CASSLGSGSGANVLTF. CDR3 sequence (DNA): TGTGCCAGCAGCTTGGGATCAGGGTCTGGGGCCAACGTCCTGACTTTC.